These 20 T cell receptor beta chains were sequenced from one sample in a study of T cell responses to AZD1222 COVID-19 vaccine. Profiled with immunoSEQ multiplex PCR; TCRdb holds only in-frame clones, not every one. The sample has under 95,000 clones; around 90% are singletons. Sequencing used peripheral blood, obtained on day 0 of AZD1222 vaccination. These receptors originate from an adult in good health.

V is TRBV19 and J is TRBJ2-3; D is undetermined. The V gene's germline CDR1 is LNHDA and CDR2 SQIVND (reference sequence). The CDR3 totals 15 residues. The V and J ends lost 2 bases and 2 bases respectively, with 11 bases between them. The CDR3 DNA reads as TGTGCCAGTAGTATACAGGTACTTACCACAGATACGCAGTATTTT. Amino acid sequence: CASSIQVLTTDTQYF.

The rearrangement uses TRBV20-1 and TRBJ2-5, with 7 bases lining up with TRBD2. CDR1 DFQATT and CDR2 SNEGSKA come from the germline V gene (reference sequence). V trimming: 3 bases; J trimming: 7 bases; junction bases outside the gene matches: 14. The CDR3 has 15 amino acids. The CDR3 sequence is CSASELAILSGTQYF. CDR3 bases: TGCAGTGCTAGTGAACTAGCGATTCTTTCGGGGACCCAGTACTTC.

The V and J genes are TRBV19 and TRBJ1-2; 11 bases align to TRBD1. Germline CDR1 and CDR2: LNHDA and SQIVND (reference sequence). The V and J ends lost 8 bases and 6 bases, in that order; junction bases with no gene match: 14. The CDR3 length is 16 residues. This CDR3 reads CASGYPGRGQGDGYTF. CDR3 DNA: TGTGCCAGTGGATACCCGGGCAGGGGACAGGGGGATGGCTACACCTTC.

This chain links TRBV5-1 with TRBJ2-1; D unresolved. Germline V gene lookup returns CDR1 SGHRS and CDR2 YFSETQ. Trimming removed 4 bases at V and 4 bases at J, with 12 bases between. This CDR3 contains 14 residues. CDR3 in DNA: TGCGCCAGCAGCGGTCAGACGGTATACAATGAGCAGTTCTTC. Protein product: CASSGQTVYNEQFF.

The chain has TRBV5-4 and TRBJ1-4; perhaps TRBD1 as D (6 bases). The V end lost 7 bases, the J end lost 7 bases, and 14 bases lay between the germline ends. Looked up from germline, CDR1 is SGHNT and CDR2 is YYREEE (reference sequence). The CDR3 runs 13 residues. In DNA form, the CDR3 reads TGTGCCAGCGGTTTCGGGGGCCGTGAAAAACTGTTTTTT. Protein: CASGFGGREKLFF.

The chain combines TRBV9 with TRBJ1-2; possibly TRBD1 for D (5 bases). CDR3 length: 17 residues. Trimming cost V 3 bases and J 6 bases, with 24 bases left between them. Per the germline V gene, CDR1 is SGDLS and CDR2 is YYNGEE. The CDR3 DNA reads TGTGCCAGCAGCGCCCAGGGCGGTAATACTCTAAGTCATGGCTACACCTTC. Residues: CASSAQGGNTLSHGYTF. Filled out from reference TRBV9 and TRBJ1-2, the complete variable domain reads DSGVTQTPKHLITATGQRVTLRCSPRSGDLSVYWYQQSLDQGLQFLIQYYNGEERAKGNILERFSAQQFPDLHSELNLSSLELGDSALYFCASSAQGGNTLSHGYTFGSGTRLTVV.

The CDR3 sequence is CASSFGAGPEEKLFF. The CDR3 nucleotides read TGCGCCAGCAGCTTTGGGGCGGGACCGGAGGAAAAACTGTTTTTT. The V call is TRBV5-1, the J call TRBJ1-4, with D tentatively TRBD1 (5 bases). The CDR3 consists of 15 residues. Deletions cut 2 bases from V and 8 bases from J, with 16 bases between. CDR1 and CDR2 from the germline V gene are SGHRS and YFSETQ.

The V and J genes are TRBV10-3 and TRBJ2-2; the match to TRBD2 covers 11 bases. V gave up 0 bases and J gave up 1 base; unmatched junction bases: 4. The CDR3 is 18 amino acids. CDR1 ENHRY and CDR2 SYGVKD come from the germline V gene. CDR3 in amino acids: CAISESLAGGLNTGELFF. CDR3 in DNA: TGTGCCATCAGTGAGTCCCTAGCGGGGGGATTGAACACCGGGGAGCTGTTTTTT.

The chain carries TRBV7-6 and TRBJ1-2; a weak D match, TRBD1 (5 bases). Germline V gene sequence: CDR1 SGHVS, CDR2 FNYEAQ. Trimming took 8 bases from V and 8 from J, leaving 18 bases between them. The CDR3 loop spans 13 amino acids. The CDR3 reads CASGGTGYGGYTF. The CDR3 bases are TGTGCCAGCGGGGGTACGGGTTACGGGGGCTACACCTTC.

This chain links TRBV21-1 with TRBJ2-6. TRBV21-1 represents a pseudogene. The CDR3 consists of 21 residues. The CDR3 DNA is TGTGCCAGCAGCCCGCCATTAGGGCAGGCCGCCCCCCCTTCTGGGGCCAACGTCCTGACTTTC. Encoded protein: CASSPPLGQAAPPSGANVLTF.

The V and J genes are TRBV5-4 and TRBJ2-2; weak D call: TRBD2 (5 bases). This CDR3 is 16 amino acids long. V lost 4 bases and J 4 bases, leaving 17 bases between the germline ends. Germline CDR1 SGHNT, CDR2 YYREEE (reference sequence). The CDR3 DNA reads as TGTGCCAGCAGCCCGGTGGCGGGTTCGAGCACCGGGGAGCTGTTTTTT. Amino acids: CASSPVAGSSTGELFF.

CDR3 sequence reads: CASSQEEISGGAPGANVLTF. The DNA of the CDR3 is TGCGCCAGCAGCCAAGAGGAGATTAGCGGGGGGGCCCCTGGGGCCAACGTCCTGACTTTC. The chain recombines TRBV4-1 with TRBJ2-6, with 11 bases lining up with TRBD2. The CDR3 has 20 residues. V lost 0 bases to trimming and J lost 2 bases; unmatched junction nucleotides: 9. Germline V gives CDR1 MGHRA, CDR2 YSYEKL.

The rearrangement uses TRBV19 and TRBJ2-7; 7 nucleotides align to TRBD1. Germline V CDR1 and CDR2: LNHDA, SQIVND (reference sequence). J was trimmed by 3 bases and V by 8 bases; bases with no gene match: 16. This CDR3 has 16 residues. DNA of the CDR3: TGTGCCAGTGGCACCCTACTCGGGACAGCACACTACGAGCAGTACTTC. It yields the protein CASGTLLGTAHYEQYF.

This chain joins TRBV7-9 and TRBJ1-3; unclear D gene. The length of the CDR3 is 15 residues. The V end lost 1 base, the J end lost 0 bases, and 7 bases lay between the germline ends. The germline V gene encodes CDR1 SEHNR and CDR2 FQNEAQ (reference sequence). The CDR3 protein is CASSLGESSGNTIYF. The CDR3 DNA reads TGTGCCAGCAGCTTAGGGGAGAGCTCTGGAAACACCATATATTTT.

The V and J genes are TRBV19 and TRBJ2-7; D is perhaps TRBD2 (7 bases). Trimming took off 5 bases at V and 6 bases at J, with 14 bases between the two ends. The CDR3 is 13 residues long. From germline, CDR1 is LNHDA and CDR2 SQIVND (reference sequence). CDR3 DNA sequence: TGTGCCAGTAGTCCCTGGGGGGGGCCCGAGCAGTACTTC. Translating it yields CASSPWGGPEQYF. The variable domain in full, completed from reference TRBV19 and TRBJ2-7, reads DGGITQSPKYLFRKEGQNVTLSCEQNLNHDAMYWYRQDPGQGLRLIYYSQIVNDFQKGDIAEGYSVSREKKESFPLTVTSAQKNPTAFYLCASSPWGGPEQYFGPGTRLTVT.

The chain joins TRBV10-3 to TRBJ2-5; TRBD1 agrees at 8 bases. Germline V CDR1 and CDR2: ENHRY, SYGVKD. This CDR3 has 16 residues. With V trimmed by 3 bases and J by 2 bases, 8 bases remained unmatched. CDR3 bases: TGTGCCATCAGTGAAGGTCCCGGGACAGGTCAAGAGACCCAGTACTTC. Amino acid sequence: CAISEGPGTGQETQYF.

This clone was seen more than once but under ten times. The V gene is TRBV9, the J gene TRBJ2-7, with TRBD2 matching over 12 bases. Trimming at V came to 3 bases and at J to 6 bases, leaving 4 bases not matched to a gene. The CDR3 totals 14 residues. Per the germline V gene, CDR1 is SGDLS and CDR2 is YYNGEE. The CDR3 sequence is CASSELAGGGEQYF. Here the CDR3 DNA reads TGTGCCAGCAGCGAACTAGCGGGGGGTGGCGAGCAGTACTTC.

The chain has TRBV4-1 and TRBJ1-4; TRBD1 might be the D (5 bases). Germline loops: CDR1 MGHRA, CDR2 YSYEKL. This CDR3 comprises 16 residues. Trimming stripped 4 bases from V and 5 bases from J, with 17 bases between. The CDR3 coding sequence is TGCGCCAGCAGCCTCCGGCTCGGGGCAGAAAATGAAAAACTGTTTTTT. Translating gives CASSLRLGAENEKLFF.

DNA for the CDR3: TGCGCCAGCAGCCAAGATATCCGACAGAGTGGCTCTGGAAACACCATATATTTT. Translation gives CASSQDIRQSGSGNTIYF. The chain couples TRBV4-3 to TRBJ1-3; a weak D match, TRBD1 (5 bases). CDR3 length: 18 residues. V was cut by 0 bases and J by 0 bases, with 15 bases left in between. Germline CDR1 is LGHNA and CDR2 is YSLEER.

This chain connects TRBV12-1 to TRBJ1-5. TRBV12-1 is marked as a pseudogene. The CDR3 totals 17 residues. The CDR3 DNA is TGTGCCAGCAGCTTTACCCCTCCGCCAGGGGGGGATCAGCCCCAGCATTTT. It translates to CASSFTPPPGGDQPQHF.